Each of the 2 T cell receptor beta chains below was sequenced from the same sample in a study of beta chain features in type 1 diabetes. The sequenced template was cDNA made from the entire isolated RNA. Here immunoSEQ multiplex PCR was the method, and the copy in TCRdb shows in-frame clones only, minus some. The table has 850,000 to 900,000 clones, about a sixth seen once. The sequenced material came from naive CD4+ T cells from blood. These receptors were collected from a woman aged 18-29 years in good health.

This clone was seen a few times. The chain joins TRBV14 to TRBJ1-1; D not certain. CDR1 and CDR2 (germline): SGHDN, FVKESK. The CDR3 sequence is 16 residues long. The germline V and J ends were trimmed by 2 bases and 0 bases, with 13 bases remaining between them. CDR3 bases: TGTGCCAGCAGCCAACGGGAAGGGAGCATGAACACTGAAGCTTTCTTT. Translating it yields CASSQREGSMNTEAFF.

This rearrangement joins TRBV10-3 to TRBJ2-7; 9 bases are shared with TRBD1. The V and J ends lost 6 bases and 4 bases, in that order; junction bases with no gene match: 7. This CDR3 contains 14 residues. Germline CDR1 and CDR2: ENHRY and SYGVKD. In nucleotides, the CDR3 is TGTGCCATCAGAGCATCGACAGGGGGTTACGAGCAGTACTTC. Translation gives CAIRASTGGYEQYF.